Listed here are 11 T cell receptor beta chains from one sample, sequenced in a study of neurological immune-mediated disorders (dated by TCRdb to the late 2010s). According to the study, the label for this sample's time point signals: longitudinal time-point 3. The method was 5' RACE. Sequencing took place on an Illumina HiSeq 2500. TCRdb's own reprocessing of the public reads used fastp at Q25 and MiXCR and kept productive beta chains. Duplicate CDR3 protein sequences are folded into a single record with the most common DNA and genes. This sample lists tens of thousands of distinct CDR3 sequences; approximately 13% were detected once. The ten largest account for about an eighth of the sample. The sample consisted of PBMCs. These TCRs come from a man aged 30 to 39 in good health.

At least ten counts were recorded for this clonotype. The chain employs TRBV12-3 or TRBV12-4 and TRBJ2-1, with TRBD1 identical over 9 bases. The junction had 9 bases not matched to a gene; V was cut back by 4 bases and J by 8 bases. This CDR3 is built from 15 residues. CDR3 sequence: CASSSVGQGFHEQFF. CDR3 nucleotides: TGTGCCAGCAGTTCGGTCGGACAGGGGTTTCATGAGCAGTTCTTC.

This clonotype was observed many times. The chain combines TRBV2 with TRBJ2-5, with no clear D. The CDR3 sequence is 13 residues long. CDR1 and CDR2 (germline): SNHLY, FYNNEI. The V end was cut by 7 bases, the J end by 4 bases, with 13 bases between. CDR3 residues: CASISDLRETQYF. The CDR3 bases are TGTGCCAGCATCTCAGATCTGCGAGAGACCCAGTACTTC.

This clonotype has just one count. The chain employs TRBV7-6 and TRBJ2-7, with 12 bases lining up with TRBD1. Germline CDR1 SGHVS, CDR2 FNYEAQ. The CDR3 has 15 residues. The ends lost 5 bases at V and 2 bases at J; junction bases unmatched: 4. The DNA of the CDR3 is TGTGCCAGCAGCCCCGGGACAGGGGGCACCTACGAGCAGTACTTC. Translation: CASSPGTGGTYEQYF.

Concerning this clonotype itself: The germline gene is not matched at one end of the junction; a read error may be the cause. The chain is built from TRBV6-6 and TRBJ2-7; D may be TRBD1 or TRBD2 (5 bases each). The length of the CDR3 is 16 residues. Germline V CDR1 and CDR2: MNHNY, SVGAGI (reference sequence). This CDR3 reads CDSSYSIGTPTYEQYF. The DNA for the CDR3 is TGTGACAGCAGTTACTCGATTGGGACCCCGACCTACGAGCAGTACTTC.

This clonotype was seen at least ten times. The rearrangement links TRBV15 to TRBJ2-7; 11 nucleotides agree with TRBD2. Germline V lookup: CDR1 LNHNV, CDR2 YYDKDF (reference sequence). This CDR3 has 18 amino acids. V lost 1 base, J lost 2 bases, and 10 bases stayed unmatched. The CDR3 loop is CATSRATGLAGNTYEQYF. In DNA form, the CDR3 reads TGTGCCACCAGCAGAGCCACCGGACTAGCGGGCAACACCTACGAGCAGTACTTC.

This rearrangement joins TRBV10-3 to TRBJ2-3; TRBD1 agrees at 7 bases. The V gene's germline CDR1 is ENHRY and CDR2 SYGVKD. The V segment lost 4 bases and the J segment 0 bases; nucleotides outside the gene matches: 4. This CDR3 is built from 15 residues. CDR3 region: CAISVRQGSTDTQYF. The CDR3, as DNA: TGTGCCATCAGTGTACGACAGGGAAGCACAGATACGCAGTATTTT.

Ten or more counts support this clonotype. This sequence joins TRBV9 and TRBJ2-5; TRBD2 aligns across 10 bases. Trimming removed 0 bases from V and 5 bases from J; junction bases left unmatched: 7. The CDR3 consists of 16 residues. Germline CDR1 is SGDLS and CDR2 is YYNGEE. For the CDR3, the DNA is TGTGCCAGCAGCGTAGCTAGCGGGAGATCTGGTGAGACCCAGTACTTC. This gives the protein CASSVASGRSGETQYF.

In this sample, this clonotype turned up many times. The chain carries TRBV4-1 and TRBJ1-5, with 12 bases aligning to TRBD1. The CDR3 is 16 residues long. CDR1 and CDR2 from the germline V gene are MGHRA and YSYEKL. This CDR3 reads CASGTGGPLGNQPQHF. CDR3 bases: TGCGCGTCCGGGACAGGGGGCCCCTTGGGCAATCAGCCCCAGCATTTT.

This clonotype appeared many times. The chain links TRBV11-2 to TRBJ2-3; D is unclear. Trimming removed 5 bases from V and 0 bases from J, with 15 bases in between. The CDR3 is 16 residues long. In germline, CDR1 is SGHAT, CDR2 FQNNGV. For the CDR3, the DNA is TGTGCCAGCAGCCCGGTACTGGGGTCTAGCACAGATACGCAGTATTTT. Translation gives CASSPVLGSSTDTQYF.

Comment on this clonotype: Because the CDR3's place on the DNA is in doubt, the DNA is left out and the CDR3 is given as listed by TCRdb. The genes are TRBV5-1 and TRBJ2-5; the D call TRBD2 from the table was never checked on the DNA. The CDR3 adds up to 20 amino acids, both ends counted. Germline values: CDR1 SGHRS, CDR2 YFSETQ. This chain's CDR3 is CASSFYICSARDLGPETQYF.

This clonotype was detected many times. The CDR3 loop is CASTMWEVANTGELFF. The CDR3 nucleotides are TGTGCCAGCACCATGTGGGAGGTCGCGAACACCGGGGAGCTGTTTTTT. This rearrangement joins TRBV11-1 to TRBJ2-2, with D possibly matching TRBD2 (6 bases). CDR3 size: 16 residues. Germline CDR1 is SGHAT and CDR2 is FQDESV (reference sequence). V was clipped by 7 bases and J by 0 bases, with 15 bases between them.